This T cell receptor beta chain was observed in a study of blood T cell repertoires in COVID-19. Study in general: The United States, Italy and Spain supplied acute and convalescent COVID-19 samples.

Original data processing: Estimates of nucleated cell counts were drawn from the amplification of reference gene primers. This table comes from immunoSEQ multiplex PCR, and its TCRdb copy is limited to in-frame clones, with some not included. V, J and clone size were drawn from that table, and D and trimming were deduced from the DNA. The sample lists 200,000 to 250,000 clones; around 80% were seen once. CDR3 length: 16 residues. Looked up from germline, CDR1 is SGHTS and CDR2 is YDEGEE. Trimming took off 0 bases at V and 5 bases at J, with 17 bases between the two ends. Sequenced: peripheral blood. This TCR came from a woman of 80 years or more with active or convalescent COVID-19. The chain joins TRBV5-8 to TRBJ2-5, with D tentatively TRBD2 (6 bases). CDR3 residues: CASSLAGRSQVETQYF. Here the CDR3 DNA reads TGTGCCAGCAGCTTGGCGGGGAGGTCCCAAGTTGAGACCCAGTACTTC.